This TCR beta chain is from a study of blood T cell repertoires in COVID-19. The CDR3 contains 13 residues. Germline CDR1 and CDR2: KGHSH and LQKENI. Trimming left V 3 bases short and J 7 bases short, with 11 bases between. This clone was seen only once. As originally analysed: Researchers report that nucleated cell counts were estimated from reference gene primer amplification. Libraries were prepared by immunoSEQ multiplex PCR; TCRdb keeps only in-frame clonotypes and omits some of them. V, J and clone size reflect that table, while D and trimming were determined from the DNA. The sample lists fewer than 100,000 clones; about 80% were seen once.

The TCR originated in a woman in her 70s with acute or convalescent COVID-19. The sample was peripheral blood. J is TRBJ2-3 and V is TRBV18, with a weak D call TRBD2 (6 bases). Written as DNA, the CDR3 is TGTGCCAGCTCACCGGAGGGTCGTAATACGCAGTATTTT. It codes for CASSPEGRNTQYF.